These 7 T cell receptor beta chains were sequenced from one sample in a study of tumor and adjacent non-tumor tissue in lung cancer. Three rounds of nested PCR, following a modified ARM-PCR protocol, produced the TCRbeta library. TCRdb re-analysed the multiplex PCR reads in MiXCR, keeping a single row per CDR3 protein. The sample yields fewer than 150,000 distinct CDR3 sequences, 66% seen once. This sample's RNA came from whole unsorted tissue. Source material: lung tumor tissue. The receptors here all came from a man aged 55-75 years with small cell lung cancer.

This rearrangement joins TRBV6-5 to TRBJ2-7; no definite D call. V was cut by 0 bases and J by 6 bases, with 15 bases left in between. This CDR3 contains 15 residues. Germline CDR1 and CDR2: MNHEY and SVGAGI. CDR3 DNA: TGTGCCAGCAGTTACTCGACCGCCCACCGGCCCGAGCAGTACTTC. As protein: CASSYSTAHRPEQYF.

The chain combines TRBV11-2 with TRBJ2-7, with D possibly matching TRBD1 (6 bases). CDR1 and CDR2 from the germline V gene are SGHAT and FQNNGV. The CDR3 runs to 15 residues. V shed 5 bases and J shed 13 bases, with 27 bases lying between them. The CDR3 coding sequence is TGTGCCAGCAGCCGGACCGGGATAGGGGGATACGTGCAATACTTC. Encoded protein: CASSRTGIGGYVQYF.

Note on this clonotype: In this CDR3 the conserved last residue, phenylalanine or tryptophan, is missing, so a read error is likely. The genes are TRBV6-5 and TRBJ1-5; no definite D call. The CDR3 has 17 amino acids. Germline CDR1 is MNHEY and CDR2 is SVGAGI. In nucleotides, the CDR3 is TGTACCAGCAACCAATCGTGGGGAAAGGATAGCAATCAACCCCAGCATTTA. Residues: CTSNQSWGKDSNQPQHL.

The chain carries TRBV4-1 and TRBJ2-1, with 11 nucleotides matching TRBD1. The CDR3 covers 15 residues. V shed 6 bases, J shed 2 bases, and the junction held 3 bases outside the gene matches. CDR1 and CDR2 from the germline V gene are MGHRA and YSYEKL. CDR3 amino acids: CASRSGQGAYNEQFF. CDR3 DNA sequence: TGCGCCAGCAGGTCGGGACAGGGGGCCTACAATGAGCAGTTCTTC.

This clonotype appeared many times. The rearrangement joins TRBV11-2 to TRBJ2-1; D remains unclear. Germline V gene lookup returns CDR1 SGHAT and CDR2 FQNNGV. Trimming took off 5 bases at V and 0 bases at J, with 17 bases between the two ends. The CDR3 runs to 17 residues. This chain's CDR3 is CASSRHITVRSYNEQFF. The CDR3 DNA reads TGTGCCAGCAGCAGACATATAACCGTTCGCTCCTACAATGAGCAGTTCTTC. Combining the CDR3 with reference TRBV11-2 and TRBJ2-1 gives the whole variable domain EAGVAQSPRYKIIEKRQSVAFWCNPISGHATLYWYQQILGQGPKLLIQFQNNGVVDDSQLPKDRFSAERLKGVDSTLKIQPAKLEDSAVYLCASSRHITVRSYNEQFFGPGTRLTVL.

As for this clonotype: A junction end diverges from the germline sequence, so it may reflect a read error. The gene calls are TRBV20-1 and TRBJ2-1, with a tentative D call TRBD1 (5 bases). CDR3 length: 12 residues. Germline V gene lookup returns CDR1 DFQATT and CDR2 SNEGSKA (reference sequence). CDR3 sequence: CSATERGNEQLF. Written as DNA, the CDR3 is TGCAGTGCTACCGAAAGGGGCAATGAGCAGTTATTT.

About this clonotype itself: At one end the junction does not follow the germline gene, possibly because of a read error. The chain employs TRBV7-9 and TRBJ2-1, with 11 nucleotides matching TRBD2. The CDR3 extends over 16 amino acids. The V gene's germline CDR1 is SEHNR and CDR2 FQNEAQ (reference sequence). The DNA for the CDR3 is TGTACCAGCAGCTCCCTACTAGCGGGAGCTGGCAATGAGCAGTTCTTC. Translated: CTSSSLLAGAGNEQFF.